The T cell receptor (beta chain) under discussion was sequenced for a study of early T cells in non-severe SARS-CoV-2 infection. TCRdb passed the 5' RACE reads through MiXCR, listing each CDR3 protein once. The data contain 95,000 to 100,000 distinct CDR3 sequences, about 11% of them singletons. Germline CDR1 reads SGHNT; CDR2 reads YYREEE (reference sequence). V was trimmed by 5 bases and J by 7 bases, leaving 10 bases between them. The CDR3 contains 13 residues. This receptor was identified in an adult who was a healthcare worker with PCR-confirmed SARS-CoV-2 infection or an uninfected control (not recorded which). What was sequenced was whole blood. This sequence joins TRBV5-4 and TRBJ1-6; D is uncertain. In DNA, the CDR3 is TGTGCCAGCAGGAGGATGGGGAATTCACCCCTCCACTTT. Its protein is CASRRMGNSPLHF.